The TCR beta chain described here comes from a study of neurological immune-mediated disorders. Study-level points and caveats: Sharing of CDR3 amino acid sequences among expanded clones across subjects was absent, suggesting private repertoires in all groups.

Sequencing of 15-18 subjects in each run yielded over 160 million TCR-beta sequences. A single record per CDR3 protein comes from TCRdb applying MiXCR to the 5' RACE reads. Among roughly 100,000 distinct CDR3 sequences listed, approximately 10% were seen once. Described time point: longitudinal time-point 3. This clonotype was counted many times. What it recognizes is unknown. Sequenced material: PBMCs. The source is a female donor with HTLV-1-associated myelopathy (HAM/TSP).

CDR3 DNA sequence: TGCAGTGCCCTGGGATCCACTGAAGCTTTCTTT. Translating it yields CSALGSTEAFF. The V and J genes are TRBV20-1 and TRBJ1-1; no clear D. V gave up 6 bases and J gave up 4 bases, with 9 bases separating them. Germline V gives CDR1 DFQATT, CDR2 SNEGSKA (reference sequence). There are 11 residues in the CDR3.